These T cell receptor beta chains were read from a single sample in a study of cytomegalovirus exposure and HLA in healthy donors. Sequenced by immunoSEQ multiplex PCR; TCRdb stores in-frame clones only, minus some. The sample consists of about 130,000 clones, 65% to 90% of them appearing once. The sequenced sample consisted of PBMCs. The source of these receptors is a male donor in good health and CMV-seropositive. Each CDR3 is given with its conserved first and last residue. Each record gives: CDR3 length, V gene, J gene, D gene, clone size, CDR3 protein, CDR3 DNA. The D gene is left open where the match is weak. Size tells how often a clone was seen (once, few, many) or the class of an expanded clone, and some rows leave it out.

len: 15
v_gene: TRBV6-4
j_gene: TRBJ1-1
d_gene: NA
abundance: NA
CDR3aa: CASGTRQIWKTEAFF
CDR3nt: TGTGCCAGCGGAACCCGACAGATTTGGAAAACTGAAGCTTTCTTT

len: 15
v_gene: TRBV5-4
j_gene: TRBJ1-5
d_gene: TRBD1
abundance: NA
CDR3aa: CAYGTGGDRYQPQHF
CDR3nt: TGTGCCTATGGGACAGGGGGCGATCGCTATCAGCCCCAGCATTTT

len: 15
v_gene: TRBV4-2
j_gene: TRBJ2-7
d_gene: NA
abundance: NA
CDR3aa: CASSQGTRDLYEQYF
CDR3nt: TGTGCCAGCAGCCAAGGGACCAGGGACTTATACGAGCAGTACTTC

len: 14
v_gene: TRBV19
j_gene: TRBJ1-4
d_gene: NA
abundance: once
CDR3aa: CASSSTQNNEKLFF
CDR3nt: TGTGCCAGTAGTTCGACACAGAATAATGAAAAACTGTTTTTT

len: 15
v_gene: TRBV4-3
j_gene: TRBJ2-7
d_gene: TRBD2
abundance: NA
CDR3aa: CASSQGLAGGLEQYF
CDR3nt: TGCGCCAGCAGCCAAGGACTAGCGGGAGGTCTCGAGCAGTACTTC

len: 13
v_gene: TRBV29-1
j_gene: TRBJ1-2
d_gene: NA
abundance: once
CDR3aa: CSVEGQRPYVYTF
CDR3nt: TGCAGCGTTGAAGGACAGAGACCCTATGTCTACACCTTC

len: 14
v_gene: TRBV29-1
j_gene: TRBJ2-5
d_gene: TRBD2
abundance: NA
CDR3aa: CSVETRRGMGTQYF
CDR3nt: TGCAGCGTCGAAACGAGGCGGGGGATGGGGACCCAGTACTTC

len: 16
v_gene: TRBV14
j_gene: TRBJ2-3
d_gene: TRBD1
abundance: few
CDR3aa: CASSRETGGPADTQYF
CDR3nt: TGTGCCAGCAGCCGGGAGACAGGGGGCCCGGCAGATACGCAGTATTTT

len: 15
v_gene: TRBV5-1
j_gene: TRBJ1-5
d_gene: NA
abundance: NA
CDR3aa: CASSLDGFSNQPQHF
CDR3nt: TGCGCCAGCAGCTTGGACGGGTTTAGCAATCAGCCCCAGCATTTT

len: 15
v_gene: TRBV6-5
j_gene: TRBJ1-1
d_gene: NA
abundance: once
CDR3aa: CASSPTTEPDTEAFF
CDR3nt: TGTGCCAGCAGTCCAACCACAGAACCTGACACTGAAGCTTTCTTT

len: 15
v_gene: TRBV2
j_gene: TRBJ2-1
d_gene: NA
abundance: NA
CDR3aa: CASSATTSSYNEQFF
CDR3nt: TGTGCCAGCAGTGCCACAACTAGCTCCTACAATGAGCAGTTCTTC

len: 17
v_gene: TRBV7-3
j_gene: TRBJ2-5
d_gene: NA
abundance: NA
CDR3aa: CASSVRGRTGNQETQYF
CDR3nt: TGTGCCAGCAGCGTGAGGGGTCGAACAGGGAACCAAGAGACCCAGTACTTC

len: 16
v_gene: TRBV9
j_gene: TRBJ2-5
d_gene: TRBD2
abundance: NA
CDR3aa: CASSKKIGLASETQYF
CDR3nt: TGTGCCAGCAGCAAGAAAATAGGACTAGCATCGGAGACCCAGTACTTC

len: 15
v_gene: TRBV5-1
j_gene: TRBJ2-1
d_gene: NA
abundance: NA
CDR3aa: CASSLGTSSGNEQFF
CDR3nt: TGCGCCAGCAGCTTGGGGACATCCTCTGGAAATGAGCAGTTCTTC

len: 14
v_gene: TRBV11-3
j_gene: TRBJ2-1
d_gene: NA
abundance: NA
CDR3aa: CASSLLGLNNEQFF
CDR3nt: TGTGCCAGCAGCTTATTAGGACTAAACAATGAGCAGTTCTTC

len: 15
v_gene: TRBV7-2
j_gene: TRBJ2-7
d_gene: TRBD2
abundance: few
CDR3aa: CASSPWGGSSREQYF
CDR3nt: TGTGCCAGCAGCCCATGGGGGGGATCCTCCCGCGAGCAGTACTTC

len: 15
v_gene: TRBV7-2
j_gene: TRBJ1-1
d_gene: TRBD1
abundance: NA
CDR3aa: CASSLVWGQGAEAFF
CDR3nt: TGTGCCAGCAGCTTAGTCTGGGGACAGGGGGCTGAAGCTTTCTTT

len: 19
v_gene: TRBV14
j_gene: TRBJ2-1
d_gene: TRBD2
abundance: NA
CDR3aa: CASSQGTSGGYSSYNEQFF
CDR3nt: TGTGCCAGCAGCCAAGGGACTAGCGGGGGTTATAGCTCCTACAATGAGCAGTTCTTC

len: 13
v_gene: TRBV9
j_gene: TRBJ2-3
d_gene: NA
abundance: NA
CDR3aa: CASSDGLSDTQYF
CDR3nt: TGTGCCAGCAGCGACGGTCTCTCAGATACGCAGTATTTT

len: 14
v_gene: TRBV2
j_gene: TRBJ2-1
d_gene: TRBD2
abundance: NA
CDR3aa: CASSRDSRGVEQFF
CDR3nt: TGTGCCAGCAGTAGGGACTCCCGGGGGGTCGAGCAGTTCTTC